Shown below are 17 T cell receptor beta chains from a single sample sequenced in a study of T cell changes during pregnancy in multiple sclerosis. The repertoire was sequenced with immunoSEQ multiplex PCR; TCRdb's copy has only in-frame clones and lacks some. The data contain tens of thousands of clones, roughly 86% of them singletons. Specimen: CD8+ T cells from peripheral blood mononuclear cells, collected before pregnancy. The receptors were sampled from a female donor with multiple sclerosis, enrolled in a pregnancy study.

The V gene is TRBV6-4, the J gene TRBJ1-1; a weak D match, TRBD1 (5 bases). Germline loops: CDR1 MRHNA, CDR2 SNTAGT. The CDR3 consists of 14 residues. V shed 3 bases and J shed 0 bases, with 8 bases lying between them. Written as DNA, the CDR3 is TGTGCCAGCAGTGAGTCGGACATGAACACTGAAGCTTTCTTT. Translation gives CASSESDMNTEAFF.

This chain connects TRBV4-3 to TRBJ2-1; 12 nucleotides match TRBD2. The CDR3 has 17 amino acids. Germline trimming cut 3 bases from V and 4 bases from J; bases unmatched to any gene: 7. Germline V CDR1 and CDR2: LGHNA, YSLEER. CDR3 residues: CASSQPTSGGDYNEQFF. CDR3 nucleotide sequence: TGCGCCAGCAGCCAGCCGACTAGCGGGGGCGATTACAATGAGCAGTTCTTC.

The V call is TRBV28, the J call TRBJ2-5, with D tentatively TRBD2 (5 bases). CDR1 is MDHEN, CDR2 SYDVKM, per germline. Trimming removed 5 bases from V and 1 base from J, with 11 bases in between. This CDR3 is built from 14 residues. CDR3 loop: CASSPSGFQETQYF. In DNA, the CDR3 is TGTGCCAGCAGTCCCTCGGGATTCCAAGAGACCCAGTACTTC.

J is TRBJ2-5 and V is TRBV29-1, with TRBD1 as a possible D gene (5 bases). The CDR3 sequence is 12 residues long. V was trimmed by 1 base and J by 3 bases, leaving 6 bases between them. Germline CDR1 and CDR2: SQVTM and ANQGSEA. CDR3 DNA: TGCAGCGTTGAAGGCAGGGAAGAGACCCAGTACTTC. Translation gives CSVEGREETQYF.

A note on this clone: A much larger clone differs from this one at a single base, so this may be a read error. This specimen includes other DNA sequences encoding the same CDR3. The genes are TRBV6-4 and TRBJ2-3; 9 positions agree with TRBD2. This CDR3 is 14 amino acids long. CDR1 is MRHNA and CDR2 is SNTAGT in the germline V gene. With 4 bases clipped from V and 1 base from J, the junction kept 0 bases outside the gene matches. The CDR3 DNA reads as TGTGCCAGCAGTGTAGCGGGGGGCACAGATACGCAGTATTTT. Translation: CASSVAGGTDTQYF.

The V gene is TRBV4-3, the J gene TRBJ2-1; D unresolved. The V and J ends lost 0 bases and 9 bases respectively, with 15 bases between them. The germline V gene has CDR1 LGHNA and CDR2 YSLEER. This CDR3 spans 15 amino acids. The CDR3 region has the DNA TGCGCCAGCAGCCAAGATTGGCCTAGAAGTTCTGAGCAGTTCTTC. Translating it yields CASSQDWPRSSEQFF.

The chain's CDR3 is CASSSGLLINYEQYF. The CDR3 DNA reads TGTGCCAGCAGCTCAGGGCTCCTTATTAACTACGAGCAGTACTTC. This rearrangement joins TRBV7-8 to TRBJ2-7; D is perhaps TRBD1 (5 bases). CDR1 is SGHVS, CDR2 FQNEAQ, per germline. V lost 4 bases and J 3 bases, leaving 16 bases between the germline ends. The CDR3 covers 15 residues.

The J gene is TRBJ2-1, the V gene TRBV29-1, with 7 bases that match TRBD2. Germline trimming cut 3 bases from V and 6 bases from J; bases unmatched to any gene: 2. CDR3 size: 12 residues. Germline lookup yields CDR1 SQVTM and CDR2 ANQGSEA. For the CDR3, the DNA is TGCAGCGTTGACCCTAGCGGCAATGAGCAGTTCTTC. Protein sequence: CSVDPSGNEQFF.

V and J are TRBV27 and TRBJ2-7; 9 positions agree with TRBD1. Per the germline V gene, CDR1 is MNHEY and CDR2 is SMNVEV (reference sequence). Trimming removed 8 bases from V and 3 bases from J; junction bases left unmatched: 5. The CDR3 length is 13 residues. The CDR3 protein is CASYGQGYYEQYF. The CDR3 DNA sequence: TGTGCCAGCTACGGACAGGGGTACTACGAGCAGTACTTC.

The chain recombines TRBV19 with TRBJ2-7; possibly TRBD1 for D (6 bases). The CDR3 totals 14 residues. Trimming left V 8 bases short and J 1 base short, with 15 bases between. Germline V gene lookup returns CDR1 LNHDA and CDR2 SQIVND (reference sequence). CDR3 residues: CASAEQGFSYEQYF. The CDR3 region has the DNA TGTGCCAGTGCCGAACAGGGATTTTCCTACGAGCAGTACTTC.

The chain links TRBV2 to TRBJ2-3, with 12 positions matching TRBD2. V shed 6 bases and J 4 bases; nucleotides not matched to a gene: 5. CDR3 size: 15 residues. In germline, CDR1 is SNHLY, CDR2 FYNNEI. The CDR3 sequence is CASSPSGRAPDTQYF. As DNA, the CDR3 is TGTGCCAGCAGCCCTAGCGGGAGGGCCCCAGATACGCAGTATTTT.

V gene TRBV2 combines with J gene TRBJ2-7; D not certain. With 7 bases removed from V and 0 bases from J, the gap between germline ends came to 4 bases. The CDR3 consists of 11 residues. The germline V gene encodes CDR1 SNHLY and CDR2 FYNNEI. The CDR3 bases are TGTGCCAGCATTAACTCCTACGAGCAGTACTTC. Protein: CASINSYEQYF.

CDR3 loop: CASSSPRGGINEKLFF. For the CDR3, the DNA is TGTGCCAGCAGTTCGCCCCGGGGGGGCATTAATGAAAAACTGTTTTTT. V is TRBV28 and J is TRBJ1-4; perhaps TRBD1 as D (6 bases). Germline V gives CDR1 MDHEN, CDR2 SYDVKM. The CDR3 is 16 residues long. Trimming shortened V by 4 bases and J by 4 bases, and 16 bases separated the two germline ends.

In its sample, this clone was seen once. This chain uses TRBV5-8 with TRBJ1-1, with D possibly being TRBD1 (5 bases). The CDR3 length is 12 residues. CDR1 is SGHTS, CDR2 YDEGEE, per germline. V lost 0 bases to trimming and J lost 12 bases, with 12 bases between them. CDR3: CASSLAVRDSFF. For the CDR3, the DNA is TGTGCCAGCAGCTTGGCGGTCAGGGATTCTTTCTTT.

The chain has TRBV4-2 and TRBJ2-5; 7 nucleotides match TRBD2. Germline assignment: CDR1 LGHNA and CDR2 YNFKEQ. After removal of 0 bases from V and 5 bases from J, the junction contained 9 bases not matched to a gene. This CDR3 has 16 residues. In DNA, the CDR3 is TGTGCCAGCAGCCAAGATATCGGACTGGGGGGGGAGACCCAGTACTTC. This codes for CASSQDIGLGGETQYF.

The V call is TRBV5-4, the J call TRBJ2-7; 9 bases are a match to TRBD1. In germline, CDR1 is SGHNT, CDR2 YYREEE (reference sequence). The CDR3 spans 13 residues. J gave up 7 bases and V 4 bases, and 6 bases lay outside the gene matches. CDR3 amino acids: CASSEDRGQEQYF. CDR3 sequence (DNA): TGTGCCAGCAGCGAGGACAGGGGTCAAGAGCAGTACTTC. The whole variable domain, remainder taken from reference TRBV5-4 and TRBJ2-7, is ETGVTQSPTHLIKTRGQQVTLRCSSQSGHNTVSWYQQALGQGPQFIFQYYREEENGRGNFPPRFSGLQFPNYSSELNVNALELDDSALYLCASSEDRGQEQYFGPGTRLTVT.

This clone has only one observation. V usage is TRBV2 and J usage is TRBJ2-7; 8 positions agree with TRBD2. The CDR3 runs to 13 residues. V shed 7 bases, J shed 3 bases, and the junction held 5 bases outside the gene matches. The V gene's germline CDR1 is SNHLY and CDR2 FYNNEI. The CDR3 nucleotides are TGTGCCAGCATCAGGCGGGGGGACTACGAGCAGTACTTC. This translates into CASIRRGDYEQYF.